The 7 T cell receptor beta chains given below trace back to one sample, sequenced in a study of T cell repertoires in cytomegalovirus infection. In TCRdb, the reads were re-called with MiXCR into one record per CDR3 protein. Of hundreds of thousands of distinct CDR3 sequences listed, 20% to 25% are singletons. Sequences were obtained from CD8+ T cells from PBMCs. The receptors originated from a human donor in good health (CMV status not recorded). Some clones in this sample may be carry-over from other donors' samples.

This clonotype was found a few times. This chain links TRBV29-1 with TRBJ2-3; D gene unclear. The germline gives CDR1 SQVTM, CDR2 ANQGSEA. V was pared by 1 base and J by 1 base, with 6 bases between. This CDR3 comprises 13 residues. CDR3 residues: CSVEGGRTDTQYF. CDR3 DNA sequence: TGCAGCGTTGAAGGCGGTCGCACAGATACGCAGTATTTT.

Regarding this clonotype: This CDR3 is missing its conserved last phenylalanine or tryptophan, likely due to a read error. The chain recombines TRBV7-7 with TRBJ2-1; 10 bases fit TRBD1. The CDR3 length is 15 residues. CDR1 and CDR2 from the germline V gene are SSHAT and FNYEAQ (reference sequence). CDR3 protein: CASSAGTGANNEQFY. CDR3 in DNA: TGTGCTAGCAGTGCCGGGACAGGGGCTAACAATGAGCAGTTCTAC.

The chain uses TRBV6-2 or TRBV6-3 and TRBJ2-7, with 9 bases aligning to TRBD1. The CDR3 is 14 residues long. Germline CDR1 is MNHEY and CDR2 is SVGEGT. The CDR3 protein is CANSYSGQGYEQYV. DNA for the CDR3: TGTGCCAACAGTTACTCGGGACAGGGCTACGAGCAGTACGTC.

The chain carries TRBV20-1 and TRBJ1-2; D gene ambiguous. The V end was cut by 0 bases, the J end by 4 bases, with 12 bases between. The CDR3 has 14 amino acids. The V gene's germline CDR1 is DFQATT and CDR2 SNEGSKA (reference sequence). Here the CDR3 reads CSARDQLGLYGYTF. CDR3 nucleotides: TGCAGTGCTAGAGACCAGTTGGGCCTCTATGGCTACACCTTC.

This clonotype was seen ten or more times. The chain joins TRBV7-2 to TRBJ1-3; D is perhaps TRBD1 (5 bases). V lost 5 bases and J 2 bases, leaving 16 bases between the germline ends. Germline loops: CDR1 SGHTA, CDR2 FQGNSA. The CDR3 is 16 residues long. CDR3 nucleotides: TGTGCCAGCAGCCGGGTCGGGGGGTTGCCTGGAAACACCATATATTTT. This sequence encodes CASSRVGGLPGNTIYF. Filled out from reference TRBV7-2 and TRBJ1-3, the complete variable domain reads GAGVSQSPSNKVTEKGKDVELRCDPISGHTALYWYRQSLGQGLEFLIYFQGNSAPDKSGLPSDRFSAERTGGSVSTLTIQRTQQEDSAVYLCASSRVGGLPGNTIYFGEGSWLTVV.

This clonotype was detected a few times. V and J are TRBV28 and TRBJ2-1, with D unclear. Germline V CDR1 and CDR2: MDHEN, SYDVKM. V lost 5 bases and J 3 bases, leaving 17 bases between the germline ends. The CDR3 covers 16 residues. CDR3 coding DNA: TGTGCCAGCAGTCTACCTTTGGAACACCTCTACAATGAGCAGTTCTTC. It translates to CASSLPLEHLYNEQFF.

This clonotype was found many times. The chain joins TRBV20-1 to TRBJ2-5; TRBD2 agrees at 8 bases. The CDR3 extends over 13 amino acids. Germline V gene lookup returns CDR1 DFQATT and CDR2 SNEGSKA (reference sequence). Trimming removed 5 bases from V and 4 bases from J; junction bases left unmatched: 6. DNA of the CDR3: TGCAGTGCTCCGGGGGGGCCGCGAGAGACCCAGTACTTC. Protein sequence: CSAPGGPRETQYF.